One sample yielded the 6 T cell receptor beta chains listed below, sequenced in a study of radiation and T cells in renal cell carcinoma (dated by TCRdb to about 2020). The library was made by the immunoSEQ multiplex PCR assay. TCRdb mirrors the immuneACCESS table, restricted to in-frame sequences. Some clones are absent from its copies; in checked studies, under half trace to an unresolved V gene, and the reason for the others is unknown. The sample profile shows tens of thousands of clones; about 83% of them were found once. The ten largest clones represent 25% to 35% of the sample. The time point label, read with the paper, signifies: baseline pretreatment blood. The treatment or condition label for this specimen denotes: 15 Gy SBRT to primary tumor, nephrectomy 4 weeks later. The sample was blood, taken from a patient whose treatment included radiotherapy and nephrectomy. Receptors were obtained from an older woman with renal cell carcinoma.

The genes are TRBV2 and TRBJ2-1; the D is unclear. Germline V gene data show CDR1 as SNHLY and CDR2 as FYNNEI. V was pared by 6 bases and J by 8 bases, with 17 bases between. This CDR3 has 14 amino acids. The CDR3 loop reads CASSKSRTWDEQFF. CDR3 nucleotides: TGTGCCAGCAGCAAATCACGAACTTGGGATGAGCAGTTCTTC.

This rearrangement joins TRBV7-2 to TRBJ2-3; D is ambiguous. This CDR3 has 16 residues. CDR1 is SGHTA, CDR2 FQGNSA, per germline. The V end lost 5 bases, the J end lost 0 bases, and 15 bases lay between the germline ends. The CDR3 DNA is TGTGCCAGCAGCGAGCGAGAGGTATTAAGCACAGATACGCAGTATTTT. It specifies CASSEREVLSTDTQYF.

This clone was detected once. The rearrangement uses TRBV11-3 and TRBJ2-2, with D uncertain. Looked up from germline, CDR1 is SGHNT and CDR2 is YENEEA. The V end was cut by 1 base, the J end by 1 base, with 7 bases between. CDR3 size: 15 residues. The CDR3 loop reads CASSLGLGNTGELFF. The CDR3 DNA sequence: TGTGCCAGCAGCTTAGGGCTAGGGAACACCGGGGAGCTGTTTTTT.

The genes are TRBV9 and TRBJ1-1, with D uncertain. This CDR3 region has 14 residues. The germline gives CDR1 SGDLS, CDR2 YYNGEE. The V and J ends lost 0 bases and 2 bases respectively, with 8 bases between them. The CDR3 region has the DNA TGTGCCAGCAGCGTAGACCCGATTAACACTGAAGCTTTCTTT. This gives the protein CASSVDPINTEAFF.

This chain connects TRBV29-1 to TRBJ2-1; D gene ambiguous. V gave up 4 bases and J gave up 6 bases, with 13 bases separating them. The germline V gene has CDR1 SQVTM and CDR2 ANQGSEA. The CDR3 is 13 amino acids. CDR3 in amino acids: CSVVVPPTNEQFF. The CDR3, as DNA: TGCAGCGTTGTAGTCCCCCCTACCAATGAGCAGTTCTTC.

V is TRBV5-6 and J is TRBJ1-1, with TRBD1 matching over 7 bases. Trimming took 4 bases from V and 4 from J; bases not matched to a gene: 10. The CDR3 has 15 amino acids. The V gene's germline CDR1 is SGHDT and CDR2 YYEEEE. This CDR3 is CASSLRHSGGTEAFF. The CDR3 nucleotides are TGTGCCAGCAGCCTTAGACACTCAGGGGGCACTGAAGCTTTCTTT.